This entry is about one TCR beta chain. Clones were sequenced by immunoSEQ multiplex PCR, and TCRdb holds only the in-frame ones, with some missing. The data hold more than 45,000 clones, with 75% to 90% observed a single time. The source of the sample is a study of blood T cell repertoires in COVID-19. Trimming took 7 bases from V and 5 from J, leaving 14 bases between them. The germline CDR1 and CDR2 sequences are SNHLY and FYNNEI. The CDR3 length is 14 residues. The chain carries TRBV2 and TRBJ1-4, with D possibly TRBD1 on 5 matching bases. This TCR was recovered from a human donor in a cohort sampled during active COVID-19. Sequenced sample: peripheral blood. CDR3 sequence: CASIERQLNEKLFF. CDR3 bases: TGTGCCAGCATAGAGCGACAGCTCAATGAAAAACTGTTTTTT.